These 8 T cell receptor beta chains were all obtained from the same sample, sequenced in a study of PD-1 blockade in classical Hodgkin lymphoma. Time point noted: cycle 4 day 1 (C4D1), after 5 to 7 weeks of nivolumab. Every patient had relapsed following autologous stem cell transplantation, and cohorts differed in brentuximab vedotin exposure. Libraries were prepared by immunoSEQ multiplex PCR; TCRdb keeps only in-frame clonotypes and omits some of them. The sample records more than 85,000 clones, more than 70% being singletons. This sample comprised peripheral blood mononuclear cells (PBMCs), obtained before the fourth cycle of nivolumab. The receptors originated from a human donor with classical Hodgkin lymphoma.

For the CDR3, the DNA is TGTGCCAGCAGTTACGACAGGGGTTGGGGTGGCGGGGAGCTGTTTTTT. Translated: CASSYDRGWGGGELFF. This rearrangement joins TRBV6-5 to TRBJ2-2, with 8 bases that match TRBD1. Germline-derived CDR1 and CDR2 are MNHEY and SVGAGI. This CDR3 spans 16 amino acids. With 2 bases clipped from V and 7 bases from J, the junction kept 9 bases outside the gene matches.

The V gene is TRBV4-3, the J gene TRBJ1-1, with D possibly matching TRBD1 (5 bases). The germline V gene encodes CDR1 LGHNA and CDR2 YSLEER. Trimming removed 3 bases at V and 3 bases at J, with 17 bases between. The CDR3 consists of 16 residues. DNA of the CDR3: TGCGCCAGCAGCCACGTGACAGAACTTATGGACACTGAAGCTTTCTTT. Residues: CASSHVTELMDTEAFF.

CDR3 loop: CASRPGTGLYQPQHF. The DNA for the CDR3 is TGTGCCAGTAGGCCCGGGACAGGGCTTTATCAGCCCCAGCATTTT. The rearrangement joins TRBV19 to TRBJ1-5; 9 bases are shared with TRBD1. The CDR3 consists of 15 residues. J gave up 5 bases and V 6 bases, and 8 bases lay outside the gene matches. Germline CDR1 reads LNHDA; CDR2 reads SQIVND (reference sequence).

The count of this clone is one. The chain links TRBV15 to TRBJ2-2; 9 bases line up with TRBD2. The CDR3 loop spans 17 amino acids. Germline-derived CDR1 and CDR2 are LNHNV and YYDKDF (reference sequence). The trim removed 5 bases at V and 3 bases at J, leaving 10 bases unmatched. CDR3 nucleotide sequence: TGTGCCACCAGCGGGGGGAGGCGGGAGGGCGACACCGGGGAGCTGTTTTTT. It yields the protein CATSGGRREGDTGELFF. Looking up the rest from reference TRBV15 and TRBJ2-2 gives the full variable domain: DAMVIQNPRYQVTQFGKPVTLSCSQTLNHNVMYWYQQKSSQAPKLLFHYYDKDFNNEADTPDNFQSRRPNTSFCFLDIRSPGLGDTAMYLCATSGGRREGDTGELFFGEGSRLTVL.

This clone was recorded once. The J gene is TRBJ1-1, the V gene TRBV25-1, with TRBD1 matching over 7 bases. The CDR3 has 14 amino acids. Per germline, CDR1 MGHDK and CDR2 SYGVNS. V shed 3 bases and J 1 base; nucleotides not matched to a gene: 2. CDR3 DNA sequence: TGTGCCAGCAGTGAGACAGGGAGGAACACTGAAGCTTTCTTT. This sequence encodes CASSETGRNTEAFF.

The J gene is TRBJ1-3, the V gene TRBV5-5; the D gene is possibly TRBD1 (6 bases). V was shortened by 0 bases and J by 0 bases, with 10 bases between the two germline ends. The CDR3 has 16 residues. Germline V gives CDR1 SGHKS, CDR2 YYEKEE (reference sequence). DNA of the CDR3: TGTGCCAGCAGCTTGGTCACAGGGAACTCTGGAAACACCATATATTTT. It encodes CASSLVTGNSGNTIYF.

V gene TRBV5-1 combines with J gene TRBJ2-3, with TRBD2 matching over 10 bases. This CDR3 comprises 19 residues. Trimming removed 1 base from V and 0 bases from J; junction bases left unmatched: 11. CDR1 and CDR2 from the germline V gene are SGHRS and YFSETQ. In DNA form, the CDR3 reads TGCGCCAGCAGCTTGCGATCACTAGCGGGATCTACTAGCACAGATACGCAGTATTTT. Amino acids: CASSLRSLAGSTSTDTQYF.

The chain couples TRBV19 to TRBJ2-2; TRBD1 matches 7 bases. CDR1 LNHDA and CDR2 SQIVND come from the germline V gene (reference sequence). Losses at the gene ends were 4 bases for V and 0 bases for J; bases not matched to a gene: 5. CDR3 length: 16 residues. In DNA form, the CDR3 reads TGTGCCAGTAGTACCCGGGACAGAGCGAACACCGGGGAGCTGTTTTTT. Translation: CASSTRDRANTGELFF. The full variable domain, completed using reference TRBV19 and TRBJ2-2, is DGGITQSPKYLFRKEGQNVTLSCEQNLNHDAMYWYRQDPGQGLRLIYYSQIVNDFQKGDIAEGYSVSREKKESFPLTVTSAQKNPTAFYLCASSTRDRANTGELFFGEGSRLTVL.